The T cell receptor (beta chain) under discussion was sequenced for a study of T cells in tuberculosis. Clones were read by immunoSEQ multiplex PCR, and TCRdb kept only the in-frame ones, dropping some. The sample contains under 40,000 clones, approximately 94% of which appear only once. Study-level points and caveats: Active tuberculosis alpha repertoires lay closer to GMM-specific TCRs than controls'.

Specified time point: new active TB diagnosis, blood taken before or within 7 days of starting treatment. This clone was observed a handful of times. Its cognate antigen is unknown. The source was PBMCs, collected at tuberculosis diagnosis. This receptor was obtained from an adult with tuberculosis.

The CDR3 is CASTDRVRGTGELFF. CDR3 sequence (DNA): TGTGCCAGCACGGACAGGGTTCGAGGTACCGGGGAGCTGTTTTTT. The gene calls are TRBV2 and TRBJ2-2, with 8 nucleotides matching TRBD1. The V and J ends lost 7 bases and 5 bases, in that order; junction bases with no gene match: 9. In germline, CDR1 is SNHLY, CDR2 FYNNEI. The CDR3 runs to 15 residues.